This T cell receptor beta chain was obtained from a study of OX40 agonist ivuxolimab in advanced cancers. The assay was immunoSEQ multiplex PCR, and TCRdb's table has in-frame clones only and misses some. The sample holds tens of thousands of clones, about 87% seen once. The sequence came from an adult with an advanced solid tumor such as melanoma, head and neck, liver or kidney cancer. The input for sequencing was CD4+ or CD8+ T cells sorted from blood, taken in a trial of the OX40 agonist ivuxolimab.

This CDR3 is CASSFIGGRLDYNEQFF. The CDR3 region has the DNA TGTGCCAGCAGCTTCATCGGCGGGAGGCTGGACTACAATGAGCAGTTCTTC. The rearrangement uses TRBV11-3 and TRBJ2-1, with 8 bases fitting TRBD2. Germline V gene lookup returns CDR1 SGHNT and CDR2 YENEEA. The J segment lost 3 bases and the V segment lost 3 bases, leaving 10 bases of the junction unmatched. CDR3 length: 17 residues.